Below, one TCR beta chain is given with its context. Antigen: not known. V was clipped by 0 bases and J by 12 bases, with 10 bases between them. The CDR3 length is 12 residues. CDR1 SGHNT and CDR2 YYREEE come from the germline V gene (reference sequence). This sample is part of a study of Ad26.COV2.S vaccination and SARS-CoV-2 variants. At the level of the study: Recipients of Ad26.COV2.S got it intramuscularly, once or twice 56 days apart. General study findings and limits: A substantial breadth of spike-specific CD8+ and CD4+ T cell responses after vaccination has been reported. Using TCR breadth and depth analyses may have led to underestimated total T cell responses. Spike-specific TCR breadth in vaccine recipients exceeded that seen in placebo recipients.

The treatment denotes: about 20 received Ad26.COV2.S at low or high dose, single or two shots; several received placebo; per-sample allocation not given. The samples date from day 63 after the first vaccine or placebo injection. Measured with immunoSEQ multiplex PCR; TCRdb has only the in-frame clones, and not every one. The top ten hold roughly 6% of the sample, which has about 350,000 clones, roughly nine tenths seen once. The specimen was peripheral blood, collected in a trial of Ad26.COV2.S vaccine versus placebo. This chain connects TRBV5-4 to TRBJ2-1; possible D gene TRBD1, 5 bases. The clonotype originates from a person aged 18-65 years who received the Ad26.COV2.S COVID-19 vaccine or a placebo. For the CDR3, the DNA is TGTGCCAGCAGCTTGGGGGGCCCTGGGCAGTTCTTC. The encoded protein is CASSLGGPGQFF. Full variable domain (remainder filled in from reference TRBV5-4 and TRBJ2-1): ETGVTQSPTHLIKTRGQQVTLRCSSQSGHNTVSWYQQALGQGPQFIFQYYREEENGRGNFPPRFSGLQFPNYSSELNVNALELDDSALYLCASSLGGPGQFFGPGTRLTVL.